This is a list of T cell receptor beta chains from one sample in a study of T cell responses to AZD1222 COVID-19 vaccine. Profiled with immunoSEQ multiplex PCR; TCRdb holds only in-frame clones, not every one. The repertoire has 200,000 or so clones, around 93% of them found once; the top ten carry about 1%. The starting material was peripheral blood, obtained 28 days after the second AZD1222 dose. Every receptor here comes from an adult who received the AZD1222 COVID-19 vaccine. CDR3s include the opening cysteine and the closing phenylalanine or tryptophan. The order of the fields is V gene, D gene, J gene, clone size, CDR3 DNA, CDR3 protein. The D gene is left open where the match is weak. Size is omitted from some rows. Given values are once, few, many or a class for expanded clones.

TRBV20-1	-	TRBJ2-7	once	TGCAGTGGGCGGGGGCCCTACGAGCAGTACTTC	CSGRGPYEQYF
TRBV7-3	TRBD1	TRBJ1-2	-	TGTGCCAGCAGCTTAAATGGCAGGGGGTCTGATGGCTACACCTTC	CASSLNGRGSDGYTF
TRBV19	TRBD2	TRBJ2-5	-	TGTGCCAGTAGTATAGGCGGGGGGGCCGCAGAGACCCAGTACTTC	CASSIGGGAAETQYF
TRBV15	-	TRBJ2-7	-	TGTGCCACCAGCAGAGCCTTATACTACGAGCAGTACTTC	CATSRALYYEQYF
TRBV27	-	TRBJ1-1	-	TGTGCCAGCAGCTGGACGAGGAATGCTGAAGCTTTCTTT	CASSWTRNAEAFF
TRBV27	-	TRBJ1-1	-	TGTGCCAGCGTCGGGGGTGAAGCTTTCTTT	CASVGGEAFF
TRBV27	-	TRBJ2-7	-	TGTGCCAGCAGTTTCGGAAGCGAGCAGTACTTC	CASSFGSEQYF
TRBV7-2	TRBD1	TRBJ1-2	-	TGTGCCAGCAGCAGCGGACAGGGGGAAAGCTATGGCTACACCTTC	CASSSGQGESYGYTF
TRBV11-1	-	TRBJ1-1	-	TGTGCCAGCAGCTTGAACGGGGGTCCAGCTGAAGCTTTCTTT	CASSLNGGPAEAFF
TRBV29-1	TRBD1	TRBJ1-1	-	TGCAGCGTTGGGACAGGGGGCACTGAAGCTTTCTTT	CSVGTGGTEAFF
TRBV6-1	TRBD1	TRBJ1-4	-	TGTGCCAGCAGTGACAGGGGGAAGGCTAATGAAAAACTGTTTTTT	CASSDRGKANEKLFF
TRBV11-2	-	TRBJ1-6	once	TGTGCCAGCAGCTTACCGACCCATTCACCCCTCCACTTT	CASSLPTHSPLHF
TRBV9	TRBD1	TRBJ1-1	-	TGTGCCAGCAACCCACCGACAGGGCGGGCTGAAGCTTTCTTT	CASNPPTGRAEAFF
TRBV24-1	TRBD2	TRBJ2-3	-	TGTGCCACCAGTGATCCGGCGACTAGCGGGGGGTTGGATACGCAGTATTTT	CATSDPATSGGLDTQYF
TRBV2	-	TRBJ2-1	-	TGTGCCAGCAGACGGACTGATAGCTCCTACAATGAGCAGTTCTTC	CASRRTDSSYNEQFF
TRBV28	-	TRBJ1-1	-	TGTGCCAGCAGTCCCGGACATAACACTGAAGCTTTCTTT	CASSPGHNTEAFF
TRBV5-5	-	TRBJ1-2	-	TGTGCCAGCAGCTTCCGTCGCGAGGGCTACACCTTC	CASSFRREGYTF
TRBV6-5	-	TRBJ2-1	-	TGTGCCCGCAGAAGTCGTCCCGACAATGAGCAGTTCTTC	CARRSRPDNEQFF
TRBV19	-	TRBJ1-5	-	TGTGCCAGTAGTATAGGACGGGACATAAATCAGCCCCAGCATTTT	CASSIGRDINQPQHF
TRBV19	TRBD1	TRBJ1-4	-	TGTGCCAGTAGTATGTGGGGGACAGCCTTTAATGAAAAACTGTTTTTT	CASSMWGTAFNEKLFF
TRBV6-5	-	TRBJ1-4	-	TGTGCCAGCAGTAACCAGGATAGGTTAGGTGAAAAACTGTTTTTT	CASSNQDRLGEKLFF
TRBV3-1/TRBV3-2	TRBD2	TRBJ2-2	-	TGTGCCAGCTCCGGGGGGGGTTTAGTATCCGGGGAGCTGTTTTTT	CASSGGGLVSGELFF
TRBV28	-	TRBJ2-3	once	TGTGCCAGCAGTCCATGGGGTCAGAGGGACACAGATACGCAGTATTTT	CASSPWGQRDTDTQYF
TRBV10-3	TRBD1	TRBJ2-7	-	TGTGCCATCAGTGAAGACAGGGCTTACGAGCAGTACTTC	CAISEDRAYEQYF
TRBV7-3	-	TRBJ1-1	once	TGTGCCAGCAGCACACAGGGAAACACTGAAGCTTTCTTT	CASSTQGNTEAFF
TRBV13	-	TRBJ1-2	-	TGTGCCAGCAGCCAACGGGACCTTAACTATGGCTACACCTTC	CASSQRDLNYGYTF
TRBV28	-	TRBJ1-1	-	TGTGCCAGCAGGCCCCGATGGACTGAAGCTTTCTTT	CASRPRWTEAFF
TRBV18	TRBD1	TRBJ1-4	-	TGTGCCAGCTCCCCTGACAGGGAGTCTAATGAAAAACTGTTTTTT	CASSPDRESNEKLFF